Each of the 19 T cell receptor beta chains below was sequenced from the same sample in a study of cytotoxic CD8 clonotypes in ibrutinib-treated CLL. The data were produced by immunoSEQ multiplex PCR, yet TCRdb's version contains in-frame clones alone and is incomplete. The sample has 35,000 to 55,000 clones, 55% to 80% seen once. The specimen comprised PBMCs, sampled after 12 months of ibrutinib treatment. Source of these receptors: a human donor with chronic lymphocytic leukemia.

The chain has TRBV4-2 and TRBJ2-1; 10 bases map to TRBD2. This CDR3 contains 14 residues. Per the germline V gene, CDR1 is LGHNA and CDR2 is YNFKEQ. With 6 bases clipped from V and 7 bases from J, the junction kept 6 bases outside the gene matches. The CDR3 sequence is CASRKRGGSNEQFF. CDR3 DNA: TGTGCCAGCAGGAAGCGGGGGGGCTCAAATGAGCAGTTCTTC.

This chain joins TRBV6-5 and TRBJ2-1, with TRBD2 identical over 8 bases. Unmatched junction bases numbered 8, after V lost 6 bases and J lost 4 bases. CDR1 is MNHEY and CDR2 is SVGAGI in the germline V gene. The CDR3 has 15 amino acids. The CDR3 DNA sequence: TGTGCCAGCAGGAAACTAGCGGAAGGTTACAATGAGCAGTTCTTC. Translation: CASRKLAEGYNEQFF.

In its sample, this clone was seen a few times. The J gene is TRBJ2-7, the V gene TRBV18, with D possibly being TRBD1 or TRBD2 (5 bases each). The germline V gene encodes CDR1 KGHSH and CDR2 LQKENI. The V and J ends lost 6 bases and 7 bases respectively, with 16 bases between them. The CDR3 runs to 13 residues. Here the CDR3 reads CASSRGAPEEQYF. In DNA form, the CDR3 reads TGTGCCAGCTCTCGAGGGGCGCCCGAGGAGCAGTACTTC.

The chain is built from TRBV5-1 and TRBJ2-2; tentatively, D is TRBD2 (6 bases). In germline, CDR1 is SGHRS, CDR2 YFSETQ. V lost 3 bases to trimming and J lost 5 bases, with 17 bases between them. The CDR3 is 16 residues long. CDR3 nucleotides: TGCGCCAGCAGCTCGAAAGCCGGGACTGATACCGGGGAGCTGTTTTTT. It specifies CASSSKAGTDTGELFF.

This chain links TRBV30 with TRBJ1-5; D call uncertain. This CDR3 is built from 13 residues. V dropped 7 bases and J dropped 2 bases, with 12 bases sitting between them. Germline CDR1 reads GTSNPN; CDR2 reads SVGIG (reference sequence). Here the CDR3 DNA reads TGTGCCTCGGGGTCTGCAGGCAATCAGCCCCAGCATTTT. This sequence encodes CASGSAGNQPQHF.

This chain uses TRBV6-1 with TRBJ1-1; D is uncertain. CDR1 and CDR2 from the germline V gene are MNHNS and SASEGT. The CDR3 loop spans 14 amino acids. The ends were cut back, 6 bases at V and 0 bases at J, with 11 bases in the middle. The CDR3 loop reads CASSAQTMNTEAFF. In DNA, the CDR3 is TGTGCCAGCAGCGCTCAGACAATGAACACTGAAGCTTTCTTT.

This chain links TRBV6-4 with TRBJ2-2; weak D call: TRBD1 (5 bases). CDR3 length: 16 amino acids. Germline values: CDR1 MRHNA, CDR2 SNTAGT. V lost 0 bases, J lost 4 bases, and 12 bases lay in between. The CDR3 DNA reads TGTGCCAGCAGTGACTCGGCAGGGCGCGGCACCGGGGAGCTGTTTTTT. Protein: CASSDSAGRGTGELFF.

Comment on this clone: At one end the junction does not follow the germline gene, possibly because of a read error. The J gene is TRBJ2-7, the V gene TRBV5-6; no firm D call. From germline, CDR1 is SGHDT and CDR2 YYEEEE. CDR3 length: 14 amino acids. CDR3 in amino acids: CASSFLNPTSTVKF. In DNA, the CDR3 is TGTGCCAGCAGCTTCTTAAACCCGACATCAACCGTCAAATTC.

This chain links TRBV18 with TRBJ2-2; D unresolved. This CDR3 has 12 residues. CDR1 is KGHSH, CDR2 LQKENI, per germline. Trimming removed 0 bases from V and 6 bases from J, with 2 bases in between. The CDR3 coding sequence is TGTGCCAGCTCACCACCGCCCGGGGAGCTGTTTTTT. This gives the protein CASSPPPGELFF.

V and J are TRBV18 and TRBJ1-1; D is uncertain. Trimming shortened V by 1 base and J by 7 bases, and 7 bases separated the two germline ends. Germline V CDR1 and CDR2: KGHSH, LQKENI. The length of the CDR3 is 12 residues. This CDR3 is CASSPQRNEAFF. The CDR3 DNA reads TGTGCCAGCTCACCACAAAGGAATGAAGCTTTCTTT.

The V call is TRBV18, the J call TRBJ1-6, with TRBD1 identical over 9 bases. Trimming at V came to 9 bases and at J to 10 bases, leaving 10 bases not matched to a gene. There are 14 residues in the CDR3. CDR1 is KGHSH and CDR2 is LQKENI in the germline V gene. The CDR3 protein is CASKGTGGASPLHF. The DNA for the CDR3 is TGTGCCAGTAAGGGAACAGGGGGCGCCTCACCCCTCCACTTT.

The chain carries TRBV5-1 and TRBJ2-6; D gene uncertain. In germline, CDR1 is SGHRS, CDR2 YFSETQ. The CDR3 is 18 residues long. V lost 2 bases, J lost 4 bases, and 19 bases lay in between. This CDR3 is CASSLPPASPSGANVLTF. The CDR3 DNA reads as TGCGCCAGCAGCTTACCCCCGGCTTCGCCCTCCGGGGCCAACGTCCTGACTTTC.

The CDR3 sequence is CASSFRAGTEAFF. The CDR3 bases are TGTGCCAGCTCATTCAGGGCAGGCACTGAAGCTTTCTTT. This chain connects TRBV18 to TRBJ1-1, with D possibly TRBD1 on 5 matching bases. Germline lookup yields CDR1 KGHSH and CDR2 LQKENI. The CDR3 is made up of 13 amino acids. The V gene lost 5 bases and the J gene lost 4 bases, with 11 bases spanning the gap. The entire variable domain, with the rest obtained from reference TRBV18 and TRBJ1-1, is as follows: NAGVMQNPRHLVRRRGQEARLRCSPMKGHSHVYWYRQLPEEGLKFMVYLQKENIIDESGMPKERFSAEFPKEGPSILRIQQVVRGDSAAYFCASSFRAGTEAFFGQGTRLTVV.

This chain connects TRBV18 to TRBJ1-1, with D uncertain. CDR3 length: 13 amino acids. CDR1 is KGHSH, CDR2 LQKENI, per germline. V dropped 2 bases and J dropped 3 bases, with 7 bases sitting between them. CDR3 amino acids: CASSPGVDTEAFF. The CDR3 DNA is TGTGCCAGCTCACCAGGGGTAGACACTGAAGCTTTCTTT.

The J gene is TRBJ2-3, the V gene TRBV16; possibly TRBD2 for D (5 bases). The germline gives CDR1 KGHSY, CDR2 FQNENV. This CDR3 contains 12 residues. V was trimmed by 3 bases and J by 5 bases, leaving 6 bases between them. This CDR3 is CASSQGRDTQYF. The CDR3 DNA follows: TGTGCCAGCAGCCAGGGGAGAGATACGCAGTATTTT.

The CDR3, as DNA: TGTGCCAGCAGCCAAGACGGAGGGGGGGCCATAGAGACCCAGTACTTC. Protein: CASSQDGGGAIETQYF. The chain has TRBV4-2 and TRBJ2-5; TRBD2 is a possible D gene (7 bases). Germline CDR1 and CDR2: LGHNA and YNFKEQ. CDR3 length equals 16 residues. V lost 0 bases and J lost 4, with 15 bases in between.

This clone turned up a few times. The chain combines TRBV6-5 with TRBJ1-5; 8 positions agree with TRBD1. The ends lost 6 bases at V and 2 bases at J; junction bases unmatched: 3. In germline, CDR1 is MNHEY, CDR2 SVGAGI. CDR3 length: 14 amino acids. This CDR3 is CASRPDRGNQPQHF. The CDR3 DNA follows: TGTGCCAGCAGACCGGACAGGGGCAATCAGCCCCAGCATTTT.

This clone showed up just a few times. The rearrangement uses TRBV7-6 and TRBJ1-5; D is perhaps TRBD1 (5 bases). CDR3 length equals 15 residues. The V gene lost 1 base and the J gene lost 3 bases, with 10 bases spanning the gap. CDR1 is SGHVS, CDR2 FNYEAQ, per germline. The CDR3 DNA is TGTGCCAGCAGCTTAGGTCCCAGGGACAATCAGCCCCAGCATTTT. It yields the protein CASSLGPRDNQPQHF. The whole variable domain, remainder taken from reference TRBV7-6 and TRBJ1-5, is GAGVSQSPRYKVTKRGQDVALRCDPISGHVSLYWYRQALGQGPEFLTYFNYEAQQDKSGLPNDRFSAERPEGSISTLTIQRTEQRDSAMYRCASSLGPRDNQPQHFGDGTRLSIL.

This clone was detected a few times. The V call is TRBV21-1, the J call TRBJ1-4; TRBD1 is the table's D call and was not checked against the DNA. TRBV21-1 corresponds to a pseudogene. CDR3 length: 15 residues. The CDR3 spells CASRGRDRVVGKLFF. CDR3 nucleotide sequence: TGTGCCAGCAGAGGCCGGGACAGGGTGGTTGGGAAACTGTTTTTT.